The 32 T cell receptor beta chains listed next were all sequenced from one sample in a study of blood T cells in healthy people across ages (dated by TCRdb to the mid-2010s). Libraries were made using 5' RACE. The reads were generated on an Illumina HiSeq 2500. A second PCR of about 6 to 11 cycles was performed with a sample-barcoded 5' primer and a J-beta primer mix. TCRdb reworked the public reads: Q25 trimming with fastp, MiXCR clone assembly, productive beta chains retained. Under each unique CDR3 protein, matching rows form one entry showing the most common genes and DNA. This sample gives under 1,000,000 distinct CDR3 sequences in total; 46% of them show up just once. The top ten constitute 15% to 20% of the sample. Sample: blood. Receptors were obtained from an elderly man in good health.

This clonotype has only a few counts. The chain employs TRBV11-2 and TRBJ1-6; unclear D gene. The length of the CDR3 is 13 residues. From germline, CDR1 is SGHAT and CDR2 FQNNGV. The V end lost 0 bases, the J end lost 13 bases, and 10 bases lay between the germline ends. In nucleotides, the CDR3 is TGTGCCAGCAGCTTAGATAGTTCGGCGCCCCTCCACTTT. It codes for CASSLDSSAPLHF.

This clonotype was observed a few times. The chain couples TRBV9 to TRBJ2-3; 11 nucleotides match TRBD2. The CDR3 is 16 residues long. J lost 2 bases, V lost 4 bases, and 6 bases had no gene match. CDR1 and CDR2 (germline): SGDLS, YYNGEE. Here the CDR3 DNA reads TGTGCCAGCAGCTCTCTAGCGGGAGGCCACACAGATACGCAGTATTTT. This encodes CASSSLAGGHTDTQYF.

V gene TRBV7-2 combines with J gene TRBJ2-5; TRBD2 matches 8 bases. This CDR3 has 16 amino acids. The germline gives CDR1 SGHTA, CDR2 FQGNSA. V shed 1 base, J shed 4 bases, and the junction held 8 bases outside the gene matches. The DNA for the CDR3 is TGTGCCAGCAGCTTAGTCGGAGCGGGAGCTGGAGAGACCCAGTACTTC. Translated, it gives CASSLVGAGAGETQYF.

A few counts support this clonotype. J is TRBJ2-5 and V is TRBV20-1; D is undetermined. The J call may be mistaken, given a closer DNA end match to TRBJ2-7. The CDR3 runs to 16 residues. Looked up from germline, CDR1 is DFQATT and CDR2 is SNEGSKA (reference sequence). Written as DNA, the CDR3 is TGCAGTGCTAGAGTCTCCAGGCCCGCGGCGAGGAGCGAGCAGTACTTC. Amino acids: CSARVSRPAARSEQYF.

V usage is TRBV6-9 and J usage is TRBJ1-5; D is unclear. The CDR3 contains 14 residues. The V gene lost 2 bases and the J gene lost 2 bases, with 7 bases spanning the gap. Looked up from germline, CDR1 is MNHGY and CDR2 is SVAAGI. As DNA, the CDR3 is TGTGCCAGCAGTTATAGGTCAGGCAATCAGCCCCAGCATTTT. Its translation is CASSYRSGNQPQHF.

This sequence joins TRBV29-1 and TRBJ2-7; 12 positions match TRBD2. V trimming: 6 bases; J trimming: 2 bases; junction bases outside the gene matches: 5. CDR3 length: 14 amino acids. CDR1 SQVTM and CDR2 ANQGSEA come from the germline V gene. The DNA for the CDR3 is TGCAGCGTGGTCGGACTAGCGGGACCCTACGAGCAGTACTTC. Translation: CSVVGLAGPYEQYF.

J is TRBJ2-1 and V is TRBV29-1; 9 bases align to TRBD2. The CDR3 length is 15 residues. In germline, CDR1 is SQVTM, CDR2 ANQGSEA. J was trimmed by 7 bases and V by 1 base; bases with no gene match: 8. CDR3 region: CSVEGDSGRTNEQFF. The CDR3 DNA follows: TGCAGCGTTGAAGGAGATAGCGGGAGAACGAATGAGCAGTTCTTC.

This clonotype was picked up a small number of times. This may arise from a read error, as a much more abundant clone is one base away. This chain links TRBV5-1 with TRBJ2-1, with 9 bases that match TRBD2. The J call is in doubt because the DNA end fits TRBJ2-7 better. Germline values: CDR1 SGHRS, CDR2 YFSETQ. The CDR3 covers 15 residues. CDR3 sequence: CASSLDSGSLNEQYF. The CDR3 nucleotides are TGCGCCAGCAGCTTGGATAGCGGGAGTTTGAATGAGCAGTACTTC.

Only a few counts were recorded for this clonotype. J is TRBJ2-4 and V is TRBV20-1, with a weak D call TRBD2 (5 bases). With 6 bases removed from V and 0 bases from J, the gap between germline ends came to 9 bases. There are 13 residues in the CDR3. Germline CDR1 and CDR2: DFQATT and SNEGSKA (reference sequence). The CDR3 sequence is CSAGELAKNIQYF. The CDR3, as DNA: TGCAGTGCCGGGGAATTAGCCAAAAACATTCAGTACTTC.

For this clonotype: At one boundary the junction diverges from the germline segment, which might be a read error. The CDR3 DNA is TGCCGCGTTTCCAAGACTAGCGGGAGAATTGAGACCCAGTACTTC. This sequence encodes CRVSKTSGRIETQYF. This chain connects TRBV29-1 to TRBJ2-5; 12 positions agree with TRBD2. Germline V gene data show CDR1 as SQVTM and CDR2 as ANQGSEA. The CDR3 runs 15 residues. Variable domain in full (rest from reference TRBV29-1 and TRBJ2-5): SAVISQKPSRDICQRGTSLTIQCQVDSQVTMMFWYRQQPGQSLTLIATANQGSEATYESGFVIDKFPISRPNLTFSTLTVSNMSPEDSSIYLCRVSKTSGRIETQYFGPGTRLLVL.

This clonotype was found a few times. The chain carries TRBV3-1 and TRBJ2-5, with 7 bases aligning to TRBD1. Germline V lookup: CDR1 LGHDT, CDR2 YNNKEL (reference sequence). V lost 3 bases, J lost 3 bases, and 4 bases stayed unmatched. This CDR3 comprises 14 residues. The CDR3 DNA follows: TGTGCCAGCAGCCACGGGACAGTTAAAGAGACCCAGTACTTC. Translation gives CASSHGTVKETQYF.

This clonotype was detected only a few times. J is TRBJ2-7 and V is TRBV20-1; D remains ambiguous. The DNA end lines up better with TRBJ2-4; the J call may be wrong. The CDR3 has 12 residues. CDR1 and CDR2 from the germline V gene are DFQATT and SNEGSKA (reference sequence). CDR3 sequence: CSAVGNHNIQYF. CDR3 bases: TGCAGTGCCGTGGGGAATCATAACATTCAGTACTTC.

In nucleotides, the CDR3 is TGTGCCAGCACCAGGCCGGAGTACAATGAGCAGTTCTTC. Encoded protein: CASTRPEYNEQFF. This chain connects TRBV7-2 to TRBJ2-1; D call uncertain. Trimming removed 7 bases at V and 4 bases at J, with 11 bases between. In germline, CDR1 is SGHTA, CDR2 FQGNSA. The CDR3 sequence is 13 residues long.

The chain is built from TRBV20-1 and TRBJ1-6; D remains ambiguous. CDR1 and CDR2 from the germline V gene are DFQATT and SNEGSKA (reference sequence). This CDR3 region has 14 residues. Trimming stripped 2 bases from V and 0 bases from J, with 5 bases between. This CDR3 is CSARRFSYNSPLHF. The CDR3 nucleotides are TGCAGTGCTAGAAGGTTCTCCTATAATTCACCCCTCCACTTT.

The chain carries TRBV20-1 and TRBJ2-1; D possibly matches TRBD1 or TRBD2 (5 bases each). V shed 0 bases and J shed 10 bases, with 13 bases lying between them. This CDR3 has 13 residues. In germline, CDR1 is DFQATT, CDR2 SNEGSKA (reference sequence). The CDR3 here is CSARDPGAVEQFF. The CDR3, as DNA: TGCAGTGCTAGAGATCCCGGGGCAGTCGAGCAGTTCTTC.

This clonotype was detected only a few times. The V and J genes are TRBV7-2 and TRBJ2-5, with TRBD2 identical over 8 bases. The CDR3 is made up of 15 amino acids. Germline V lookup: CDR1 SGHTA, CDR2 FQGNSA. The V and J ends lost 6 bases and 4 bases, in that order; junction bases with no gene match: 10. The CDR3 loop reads CASSRGSGMRETQYF. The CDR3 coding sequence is TGTGCCAGCAGTCGGGGTAGCGGGATGAGAGAGACCCAGTACTTC.

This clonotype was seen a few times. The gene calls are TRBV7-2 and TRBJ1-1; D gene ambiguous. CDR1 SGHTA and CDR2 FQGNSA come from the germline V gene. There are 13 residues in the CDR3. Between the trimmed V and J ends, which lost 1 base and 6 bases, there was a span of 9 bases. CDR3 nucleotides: TGTGCCAGCAGCTTAGTCCCCGAATCTGAAGCTTTCTTT. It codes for CASSLVPESEAFF.

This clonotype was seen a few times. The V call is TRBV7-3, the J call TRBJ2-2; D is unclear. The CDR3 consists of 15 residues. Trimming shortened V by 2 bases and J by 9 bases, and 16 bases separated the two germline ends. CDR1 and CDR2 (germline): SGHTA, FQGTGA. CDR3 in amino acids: CASSLSPSPPRELFF. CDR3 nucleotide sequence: TGTGCCAGCAGCTTATCCCCGAGTCCCCCGCGGGAGCTGTTTTTT.

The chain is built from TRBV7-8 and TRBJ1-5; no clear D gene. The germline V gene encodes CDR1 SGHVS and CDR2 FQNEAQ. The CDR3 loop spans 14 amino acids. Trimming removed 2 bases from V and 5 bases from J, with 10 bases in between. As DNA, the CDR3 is TGTGCCAGCAGCTTATCCCTGGATTATCAGCCCCAGCATTTT. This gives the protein CASSLSLDYQPQHF. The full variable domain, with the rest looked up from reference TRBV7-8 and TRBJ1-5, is GAGVSQSPRYKVAKRGQDVALRCDPISGHVSLFWYQQALGQGPEFLTYFQNEAQLDKSGLPSDRFFAERPEGSVSTLKIQRTQQEDSAVYLCASSLSLDYQPQHFGDGTRLSIL.

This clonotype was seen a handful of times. In DNA form, the CDR3 reads TGTGCCACCAGTGACCCTGGGAGGGGAGAGCAGTACTTC. Translation: CATSDPGRGEQYF. The rearrangement uses TRBV24-1 and TRBJ2-5, with 7 bases matching TRBD2. The CDR3 sequence is 13 residues long. Per the germline V gene, CDR1 is KGHDR and CDR2 is SFDVKD. Unmatched junction bases numbered 9, after V lost 4 bases and J lost 11 bases.

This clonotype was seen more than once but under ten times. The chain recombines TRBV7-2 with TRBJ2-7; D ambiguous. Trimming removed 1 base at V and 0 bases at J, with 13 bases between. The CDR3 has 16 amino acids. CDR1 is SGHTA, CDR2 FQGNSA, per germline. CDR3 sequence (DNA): TGTGCCAGCAGCTTAGAGGCAGGCCGAAGCTCCTACGAGCAGTACTTC. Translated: CASSLEAGRSSYEQYF.

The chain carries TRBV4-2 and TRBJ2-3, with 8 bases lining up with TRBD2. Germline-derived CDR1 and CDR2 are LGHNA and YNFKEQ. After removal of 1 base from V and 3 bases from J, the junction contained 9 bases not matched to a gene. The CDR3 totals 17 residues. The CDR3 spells CASSQVLRTSLTDTQYF. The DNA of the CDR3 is TGTGCCAGCAGCCAAGTCCTACGGACTAGCCTAACAGATACGCAGTATTTT.

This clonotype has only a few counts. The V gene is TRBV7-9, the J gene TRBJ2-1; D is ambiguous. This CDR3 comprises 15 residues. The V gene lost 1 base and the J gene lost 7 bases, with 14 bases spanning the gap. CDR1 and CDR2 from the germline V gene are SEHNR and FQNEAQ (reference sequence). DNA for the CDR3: TGTGCCAGCAGCTTAGGCGGAGATGGAACGAATGAGCAGTTCTTC. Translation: CASSLGGDGTNEQFF.

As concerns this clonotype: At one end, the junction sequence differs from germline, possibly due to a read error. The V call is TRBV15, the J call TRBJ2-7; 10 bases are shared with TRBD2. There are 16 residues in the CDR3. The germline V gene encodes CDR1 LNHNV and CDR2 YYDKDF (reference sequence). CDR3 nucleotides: TGTGCCACCAACAGAGTGGTATTAGCGGGAGGATACGAGCAGTACTTC. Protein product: CATNRVVLAGGYEQYF.

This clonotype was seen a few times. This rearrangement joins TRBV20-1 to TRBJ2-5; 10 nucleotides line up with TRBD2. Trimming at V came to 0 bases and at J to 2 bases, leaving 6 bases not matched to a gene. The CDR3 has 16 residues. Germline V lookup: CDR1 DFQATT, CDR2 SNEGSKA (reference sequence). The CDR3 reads CSARDLLAGDQETQYF. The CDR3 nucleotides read TGCAGTGCTAGAGACCTTCTAGCGGGGGATCAAGAGACCCAGTACTTC.

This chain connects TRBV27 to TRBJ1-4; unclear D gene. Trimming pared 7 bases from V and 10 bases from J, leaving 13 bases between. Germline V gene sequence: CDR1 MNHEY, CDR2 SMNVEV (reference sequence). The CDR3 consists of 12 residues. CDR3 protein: CASKDQRGKLFF. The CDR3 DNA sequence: TGTGCCAGCAAGGACCAAAGAGGAAAACTGTTTTTT.

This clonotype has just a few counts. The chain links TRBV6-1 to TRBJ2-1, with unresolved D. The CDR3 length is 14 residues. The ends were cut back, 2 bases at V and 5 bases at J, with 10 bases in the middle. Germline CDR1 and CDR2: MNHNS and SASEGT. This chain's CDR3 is CASSESWRDNEQFF. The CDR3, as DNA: TGTGCCAGCAGTGAATCTTGGAGAGACAATGAGCAGTTCTTC.

The CDR3 DNA reads TGTGCCAGCAGCACCGGGACGTCCCCTTCCCGCTATGGCTACACCTTC. It translates to CASSTGTSPSRYGYTF. The V gene is TRBV12-3 or TRBV12-4, the J gene TRBJ1-2, with a tentative D call TRBD1 (5 bases). The CDR3 sequence is 16 residues long. Trimming removed 6 bases from V and 4 bases from J, with 21 bases in between.

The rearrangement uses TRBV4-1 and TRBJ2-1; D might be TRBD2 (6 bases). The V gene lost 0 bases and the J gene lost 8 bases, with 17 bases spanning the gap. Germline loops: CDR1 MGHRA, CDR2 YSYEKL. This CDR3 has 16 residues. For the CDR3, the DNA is TGCGCCAGCAGCCAAGATTGGCAGGGACTTCGGGATGAGCAGTTCTTC. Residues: CASSQDWQGLRDEQFF.

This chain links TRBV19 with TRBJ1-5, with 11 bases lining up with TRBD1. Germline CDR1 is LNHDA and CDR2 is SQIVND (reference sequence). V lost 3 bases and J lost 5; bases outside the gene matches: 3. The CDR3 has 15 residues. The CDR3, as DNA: TGTGCCAGTAGTATGGACAGGGGGCTGGATCAGCCCCAGCATTTT. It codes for CASSMDRGLDQPQHF.

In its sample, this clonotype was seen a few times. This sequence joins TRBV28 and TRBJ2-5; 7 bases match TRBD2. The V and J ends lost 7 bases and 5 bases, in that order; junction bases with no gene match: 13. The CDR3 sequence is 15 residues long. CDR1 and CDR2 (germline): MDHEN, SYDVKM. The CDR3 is CASNLGGGGFETQYF. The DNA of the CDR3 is TGTGCCAGCAACCTTGGCGGCGGGGGATTCGAGACCCAGTACTTC.

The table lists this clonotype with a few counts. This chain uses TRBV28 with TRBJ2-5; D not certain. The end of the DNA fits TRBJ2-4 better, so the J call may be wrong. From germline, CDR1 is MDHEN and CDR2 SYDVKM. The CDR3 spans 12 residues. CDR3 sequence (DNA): TGTGCCAGTTCCAGCGTTACTAACATTCAGTACTTC. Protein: CASSSVTNIQYF.